What follows are 21 T cell receptor beta chains derived from one specimen sequenced in a study of T cell repertoires in cytomegalovirus infection. No antigen has been assigned to these receptors. Each CDR3 protein gets one entry after TCRdb re-called the reads with MiXCR. This sample has roughly 920,000 distinct CDR3 sequences, with roughly 31% found just once. The specimen was cultured CD8+ T cells from PBMCs, collected from culture after CMV antigen stimulation. These receptors were obtained from a human donor in good health (CMV status not recorded). Some clones in this sample may be carry-over from other donors' samples.

This clonotype was seen more than once but under ten times. The chain recombines TRBV7-6 with TRBJ2-5; 12 bases align to TRBD2. CDR1 is SGHVS, CDR2 FNYEAQ, per germline. This CDR3 region has 17 residues. Trimming at V came to 3 bases and at J to 0 bases, leaving 5 bases not matched to a gene. As DNA, the CDR3 is TGTGCCAGCAGCTTGAGGCTAGCGGGGGGGTACCAAGAGACCCAGTACTTC. Translation: CASSLRLAGGYQETQYF.

There are a few counts of this clonotype. V usage is TRBV12-3 or TRBV12-4 and J usage is TRBJ2-2; 7 bases line up with TRBD1. Trimming took 7 bases from V and 7 from J; bases not matched to a gene: 9. The CDR3 sequence is 14 residues long. CDR3 DNA: TGTGCCAGCACCATCGACAGGGCCAACGGGGAGCTGTTTTTT. Encoded protein: CASTIDRANGELFF.

This CDR3 is CASSSGGRDSNQPQHF. The CDR3 nucleotides read TGTGCCAGCAGCTCGGGTGGCAGGGATAGCAATCAGCCCCAGCATTTT. The chain couples TRBV7-9 to TRBJ1-5, with TRBD1 as a possible D gene (5 bases). Trimming took off 4 bases at V and 0 bases at J, with 13 bases between the two ends. Germline lookup yields CDR1 SEHNR and CDR2 FQNEAQ (reference sequence). The CDR3 loop spans 16 amino acids.

This clonotype was counted once. The genes are TRBV7-9 and TRBJ2-7; D unresolved. From germline, CDR1 is SEHNR and CDR2 FQNEAQ (reference sequence). The CDR3 consists of 15 residues. Trimming took off 1 base at V and 0 bases at J, with 10 bases between the two ends. The CDR3 DNA follows: TGTGCCAGCAGCTTAGAGGCAAGGAGCTCCTACGAGCAGTACTTC. It translates to CASSLEARSSYEQYF.

This rearrangement joins TRBV7-8 to TRBJ2-1; tentatively, D is TRBD2 (5 bases). The CDR3 spans 15 residues. CDR1 and CDR2 (germline): SGHVS, FQNEAQ. Between the trimmed V and J ends, which lost 0 bases and 6 bases, there was a span of 12 bases. The DNA for the CDR3 is TGTGCCAGCAGCTTAGCACCCCTAGCTGTCAATGAGCAGTTCTTC. Its protein is CASSLAPLAVNEQFF.

In this sample, this clonotype turned up many times. The chain is built from TRBV12-3 or TRBV12-4 and TRBJ2-7; D call uncertain. The germline V and J ends were trimmed by 4 bases and 1 base, with 11 bases remaining between them. This CDR3 contains 14 residues. The CDR3, as DNA: TGTGCCAGCAGTTATTCCGGGCCTTCCTACGAGCAGTACTTC. This translates into CASSYSGPSYEQYF.

This clonotype was observed at least ten times. This chain joins TRBV19 and TRBJ1-1; TRBD1 agrees at 7 bases. CDR3 length: 12 amino acids. Trimming removed 9 bases from V and 6 bases from J; junction bases left unmatched: 7. The germline CDR1 and CDR2 sequences are LNHDA and SQIVND (reference sequence). Written as DNA, the CDR3 is TGTGCCAGCAGCCCTGGGACAGCTGAAGCTTTCTTT. Its translation: CASSPGTAEAFF.

This clonotype turned up a few times. V gene TRBV12-3 or TRBV12-4 combines with J gene TRBJ1-3; 10 bases line up with TRBD1. J was trimmed by 7 bases and V by 7 bases; bases with no gene match: 10. This CDR3 is built from 15 residues. The CDR3 region has the DNA TGTGCCAGCACTACGGCCGGGACAGGGGTGAACACCATATATTTT. Protein sequence: CASTTAGTGVNTIYF.

The chain recombines TRBV28 with TRBJ1-2, with D possibly matching TRBD1 (6 bases). The CDR3 runs to 14 residues. The V gene's germline CDR1 is MDHEN and CDR2 SYDVKM. Trimming took 3 bases from V and 7 from J, leaving 15 bases between them. The CDR3 protein is CASSFTGGGGGYTF. The CDR3 coding sequence is TGTGCCAGCAGTTTTACCGGGGGCGGGGGTGGCTACACCTTC.

This clonotype showed up just once. V usage is TRBV2 and J usage is TRBJ2-7; TRBD2 agrees at 8 bases. Germline V CDR1 and CDR2: SNHLY, FYNNEI. V lost 7 bases and J lost 5; bases outside the gene matches: 4. This CDR3 spans 12 amino acids. DNA for the CDR3: TGTGCCAGCAACACCGGGGGGGACGAGCAGTACGTC. The encoded protein is CASNTGGDEQYV.

V is TRBV12-3 or TRBV12-4 and J is TRBJ2-3; D call uncertain. Trimming pared 3 bases from V and 3 bases from J, leaving 19 bases between. CDR3 length equals 17 residues. CDR3 residues: CASSFQVVGEVTDTQYF. CDR3 DNA: TGTGCCAGCAGTTTTCAGGTAGTCGGAGAAGTGACAGATACGCAGTATTTT.

This clonotype was picked up a small number of times. The rearrangement joins TRBV2 to TRBJ1-2, with D uncertain. The CDR3 contains 13 residues. Germline V lookup: CDR1 SNHLY, CDR2 FYNNEI. Trimming stripped 3 bases from V and 2 bases from J, with 7 bases between. In nucleotides, the CDR3 is TGTGCCAGCAGTGAGCACCCAAACTATGGCTACACCTTC. Translating it yields CASSEHPNYGYTF.

The chain employs TRBV29-1 and TRBJ2-3; 11 bases match TRBD2. Germline values: CDR1 SQVTM, CDR2 ANQGSEA. The CDR3 covers 14 residues. The V and J ends lost 6 bases and 4 bases, in that order; junction bases with no gene match: 6. CDR3 sequence (DNA): TGCAGCGTCGAACTAGCGGGGGTGTCAGATACGCAGTATTTT. Residues: CSVELAGVSDTQYF.

The rearrangement links TRBV6-1 to TRBJ2-7, with D hard to call. Germline V CDR1 and CDR2: MNHNS, SASEGT. The germline V and J ends were trimmed by 6 bases and 7 bases, with 16 bases remaining between them. The CDR3 length is 13 residues. The CDR3 protein is CASRTSWVGEQYV. In DNA, the CDR3 is TGTGCCAGCAGAACGTCCTGGGTTGGGGAGCAGTACGTC.

The chain uses TRBV28 and TRBJ2-3; 12 nucleotides align to TRBD2. V was pared by 6 bases and J by 1 base, with 8 bases of the junction left unmatched. CDR3 length: 17 residues. Germline V gives CDR1 MDHEN, CDR2 SYDVKM. The CDR3 sequence is CASRIGLAGTRTDTQYF. The CDR3 region has the DNA TGTGCCAGCAGGATAGGACTAGCGGGGACCCGCACAGATACGCAGTATTTT.

This clonotype has only one observation. The chain recombines TRBV5-1 with TRBJ1-1; TRBD1 might be the D (5 bases). The CDR3 spans 11 residues. Germline CDR1 SGHRS, CDR2 YFSETQ. V shed 3 bases and J shed 8 bases, with 8 bases lying between them. The CDR3 loop is CASSSTAEAFF. In DNA form, the CDR3 reads TGCGCCAGCAGCTCGACAGCCGAAGCTTTCTTT. Based on the CDR3 plus reference TRBV5-1 and TRBJ1-1, the full variable domain is KAGVTQTPRYLIKTRGQQVTLSCSPISGHRSVSWYQQTPGQGLQFLFEYFSETQRNKGNFPGRFSGRQFSNSRSEMNVSTLELGDSALYLCASSSTAEAFFGQGTRLTVV.

The V gene is TRBV9, the J gene TRBJ2-5, with TRBD1 identical over 8 bases. Germline V CDR1 and CDR2: SGDLS, YYNGEE. CDR3 length: 15 residues. V lost 2 bases and J lost 5; bases outside the gene matches: 8. CDR3 nucleotides: TGTGCCAGCAGCGTGACAGGGGAAGAGGGGGAGACCCAGTACTTC. This translates into CASSVTGEEGETQYF.

The chain is built from TRBV19 and TRBJ2-6; 9 nucleotides match TRBD1. Germline lookup yields CDR1 LNHDA and CDR2 SQIVND (reference sequence). The CDR3 length is 19 residues. Trimming took 5 bases from V and 2 from J; bases not matched to a gene: 13. CDR3 region: CASSAARGQGTAGANVLTF. The DNA of the CDR3 is TGTGCCAGTAGTGCCGCAAGGGGACAGGGAACCGCTGGGGCCAACGTCCTGACTTTC.

This clonotype was observed a handful of times. V gene TRBV28 combines with J gene TRBJ2-5; no clear D. This CDR3 has 13 residues. CDR1 MDHEN and CDR2 SYDVKM come from the germline V gene. V was pared by 7 bases and J by 0 bases, with 9 bases between. This CDR3 is CASTETNQETQYF. As DNA, the CDR3 is TGTGCCAGCACCGAGACGAACCAAGAGACCCAGTACTTC.

The rearrangement joins TRBV10-3 to TRBJ1-1; 8 nucleotides agree with TRBD1. The ends lost 8 bases at V and 3 bases at J; junction bases unmatched: 8. Germline V gives CDR1 ENHRY, CDR2 SYGVKD. This CDR3 contains 14 residues. CDR3 in DNA: TGTGCCATCGGGGGGACAGGTGGGGACACTGAAGCTTTCTTT. It is translated as CAIGGTGGDTEAFF.

The chain employs TRBV7-9 and TRBJ1-1, with no clear D. V shed 2 bases and J shed 9 bases, with 19 bases lying between them. Germline V gene lookup returns CDR1 SEHNR and CDR2 FQNEAQ (reference sequence). CDR3 length equals 15 residues. The CDR3 bases are TGTGCCAGCAGCTTAAGGGAGGGTCGAGGGATCAAAGCTTTCTTT. Its protein is CASSLREGRGIKAFF. The full variable domain, in which reference TRBV7-9 and TRBJ1-1 provide the parts outside the CDR3, is DTGVSQNPRHKITKRGQNVTFRCDPISEHNRLYWYRQTLGQGPEFLTYFQNEAQLEKSRLLSDRFSAERPKGSFSTLEIQRTEQGDSAMYLCASSLREGRGIKAFFGQGTRLTVV.